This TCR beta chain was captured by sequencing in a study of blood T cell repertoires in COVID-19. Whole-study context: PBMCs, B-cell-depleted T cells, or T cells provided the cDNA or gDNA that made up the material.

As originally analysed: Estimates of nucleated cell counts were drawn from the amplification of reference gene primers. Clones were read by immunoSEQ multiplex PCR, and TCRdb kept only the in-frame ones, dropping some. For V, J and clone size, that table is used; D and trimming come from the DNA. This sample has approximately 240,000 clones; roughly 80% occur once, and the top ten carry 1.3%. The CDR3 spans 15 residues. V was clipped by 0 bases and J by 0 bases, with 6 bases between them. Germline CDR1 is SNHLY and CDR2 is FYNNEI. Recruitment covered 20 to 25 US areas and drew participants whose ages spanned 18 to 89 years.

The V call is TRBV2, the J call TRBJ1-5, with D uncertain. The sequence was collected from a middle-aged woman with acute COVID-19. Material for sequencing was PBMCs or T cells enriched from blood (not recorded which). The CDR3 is CASSEAEFSNQPQHF. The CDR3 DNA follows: TGTGCCAGCAGTGAAGCTGAGTTTAGCAATCAGCCCCAGCATTTT.